This TCR beta chain was identified during a study of identical twins. Addition of a universal primer site occurred through template switching, and cDNA carried unique molecular identifiers. MiXCR, applied by TCRdb to the 5' RACE reads, yields one record per CDR3 protein. The table lists hundreds of thousands of distinct CDR3 sequences, approximately 6.1% of them singletons. V gave up 3 bases and J gave up 0 bases, with 15 bases separating them. CDR1 and CDR2 from the germline V gene are SGHRS and YFSETQ. The CDR3 has 16 amino acids. The sequence was obtained from a man younger than 35 in good health. The sequenced sample consisted of naive T cells sorted from blood. The rearrangement uses TRBV5-1 and TRBJ1-1; D is unclear. Here the CDR3 DNA reads TGCGCCAGCAGCTCTGGAAGGGCTAGTATGAACACTGAAGCTTTCTTT. This gives the protein CASSSGRASMNTEAFF.